This is a list of T cell receptor beta chains from one sample in a study of T cells in Graves' hyperthyroidism and ophthalmopathy. MiXCR, run by TCRdb on the multiplex PCR reads, gives a single entry per CDR3 protein. The data show hundreds of thousands of distinct CDR3 sequences, with approximately 15% seen just once and roughly 5.5% held by the top ten. The sequencing sample was made of blood. The receptors come from a woman in her twenties or thirties with Graves' hyperthyroidism that later progressed to Graves' ophthalmopathy. CDR3s include the opening cysteine and the closing phenylalanine or tryptophan. Each record gives: clone size, J gene, D gene, V gene, CDR3 protein, CDR3 DNA. The D gene is left open where the match is weak. Expanded clones get a size class; other rows say once, few or many, or leave the size out.

many | TRBJ2-1 | - | TRBV6-2/TRBV6-3 | CASNPYRPSYNEQFF | TGTGCCAGCAACCCTTACAGGCCCTCCTACAATGAGCAGTTCTTC
- | TRBJ1-5 | - | TRBV3-1 | CASSSGHSNQPQHF | TGTGCCAGCAGCTCGGGACACTCCAATCAGCCCCAGCATTTT
many | TRBJ2-1 | TRBD1 | TRBV10-3 | CAISRRDSLDEQFF | TGTGCCATCAGTAGAAGGGACAGTCTCGATGAGCAGTTCTTC
many | TRBJ1-2 | - | TRBV6-2/TRBV6-3 | CASSYPADGYTF | TGTGCCAGCAGTTACCCTGCTGACGGCTACACCTTC
many | TRBJ1-2 | - | TRBV20-1 | CSAIWQYGYTF | TGCAGTGCTATCTGGCAGTATGGCTACACCTTC
many | TRBJ2-7 | - | TRBV18 | CASSSRTATYEQYF | TGTGCCAGCTCATCTCGGACAGCGACCTACGAGCAGTACTTC
many | TRBJ2-7 | TRBD2 | TRBV3-1 | CASSPGLAGGYEQYF | TGTGCCAGCAGCCCTGGACTAGCGGGGGGGTACGAGCAGTACTTC
- | TRBJ1-1 | TRBD1 | TRBV4-3 | CASSQDPTGVNTEAFF | TGCGCCAGCAGCCAAGACCCTACAGGGGTTAACACTGAAGCTTTCTTT
many | TRBJ2-1 | - | TRBV30 | CAWRREVHSYNEQFF | TGTGCCTGGCGGAGGGAGGTACATTCCTACAATGAGCAGTTCTTC
- | TRBJ2-7 | TRBD2 | TRBV2 | CASGGASGRWGVYEQYF | TGTGCCAGTGGGGGTGCTAGCGGGAGATGGGGTGTCTACGAGCAGTACTTC
- | TRBJ2-7 | TRBD2 | TRBV4-1 | CASSQGPGGSGVYEQYF | TGCGCCAGCAGCCAAGGCCCTGGCGGGAGTGGAGTCTACGAGCAGTACTTC
many | TRBJ1-6 | - | TRBV18 | CASSPNPGDSPLHF | TGTGCCAGCTCACCCAACCCCGGAGATTCACCCCTCCACTTT
- | TRBJ2-7 | TRBD1 | TRBV7-6 | CASRNGTGGSYEQYF | TGTGCCAGCAGAAATGGGACAGGGGGCTCCTACGAGCAGTACTTC
- | TRBJ2-3 | - | TRBV5-6 | CASTKQGPATDTQYF | TGTGCCAGCACCAAGCAGGGACCCGCCACAGATACGCAGTATTTT
many | TRBJ2-7 | TRBD1 | TRBV28 | CASSTPGTGGDEQYF | TGTGCCAGCAGCACCCCTGGGACAGGGGGCGACGAGCAGTACTTC
many | TRBJ1-2 | TRBD1 | TRBV2 | CASSPTTTGGVGYTF | TGTGCCAGCAGTCCGACTACTACAGGGGGCGTTGGCTACACCTTC
many | TRBJ1-1 | - | TRBV6-1 | CASSTTGKGLNTEAFF | TGTGCCAGCAGTACAACGGGGAAGGGGCTGAACACTGAAGCTTTCTTT
many | TRBJ1-1 | - | TRBV28 | CASSGENTEAFF | TGTGCCAGCTCAGGAGAGAACACTGAAGCTTTCTTT
many | TRBJ1-6 | - | TRBV11-2 | CASSFLRDANSPLHF | TGTGCCAGCAGCTTTCTTCGAGACGCCAATTCACCCCTCCACTTT
many | TRBJ2-1 | - | TRBV11-2 | CASSSSRNEQFF | TGTGCCAGCAGTTCCTCCCGGAATGAGCAGTTCTTC
many | TRBJ1-2 | TRBD1 | TRBV28 | CASSPGGQAYGYTF | TGTGCCAGCAGCCCAGGCGGACAGGCCTATGGCTACACCTTC
few | TRBJ1-1 | - | TRBV7-9 | CASSFNRDPRDTEAFF | TGTGCCAGCAGTTTTAACCGGGACCCAAGGGACACTGAAGCTTTCTTT
many | TRBJ2-1 | TRBD2 | TRBV6-2/TRBV6-3 | CASSYDLGEGSYNEQFF | TGTGCCAGCAGTTACGATTTGGGGGAGGGTTCCTACAATGAGCAGTTCTTC
- | TRBJ1-5 | - | TRBV30 | CAWRSQGTNQPQHF | TGTGCCTGGAGATCCCAGGGCACTAATCAGCCCCAGCATTTT
many | TRBJ2-3 | - | TRBV7-2 | CASSLAITDTQYF | TGTGCCAGCAGCTTGGCAATCACAGATACGCAGTATTTT
few | TRBJ2-1 | - | TRBV30 | CAWQGYGNEQFF | TGTGCCTGGCAGGGATACGGGAATGAGCAGTTCTTC
many | TRBJ1-1 | - | TRBV29-1 | CSVVSMEGAKAFF | TGCAGCGTTGTATCCATGGAAGGCGCAAAAGCTTTCTTT
- | TRBJ2-7 | - | TRBV6-2/TRBV6-3 | CASSYSKRSLSTSPYEQYF | TGTGCCAGCAGTTACTCGAAAAGGTCCCTTTCCACGTCGCCCTACGAGCAGTACTTC
- | TRBJ2-1 | TRBD1 | TRBV6-2/TRBV6-3 | CASSSRQGYTEQFF | TGTGCCAGCAGTTCCAGACAGGGTTATACTGAGCAGTTCTTC
many | TRBJ1-4 | TRBD1 | TRBV11-2 | CASSSFFAGGGKLFF | TGTGCCAGCAGCTCGTTTTTTGCAGGGGGCGGAAAACTGTTTTTT
- | TRBJ2-1 | TRBD1 | TRBV12-3/TRBV12-4 | CASSTGGVSEQFF | TGTGCCAGCAGTACAGGGGGAGTTAGTGAGCAGTTCTTC
- | TRBJ2-3 | - | TRBV5-1 | CASSLAGWTRAQYF | TGCGCCAGCAGCTTGGCTGGATGGACAAGGGCGCAGTATTTT
many | TRBJ2-4 | - | TRBV28 | CASSFPGNNIQYF | TGTGCCAGCAGTTTTCCAGGGAATAACATTCAGTACTTC
many | TRBJ1-2 | TRBD1 | TRBV7-2 | CASSLESGGNYGYTF | TGTGCCAGCAGCTTAGAATCAGGGGGTAACTATGGCTACACCTTC
many | TRBJ1-1 | TRBD1 | TRBV11-2 | CASSAGQGSEAFF | TGTGCCAGCAGCGCGGGACAGGGGAGTGAAGCTTTCTTT
few | TRBJ2-2 | - | TRBV12-5 | CATARDADTGELFF | TGTGCTACGGCCAGGGATGCGGACACCGGGGAGCTGTTTTTT